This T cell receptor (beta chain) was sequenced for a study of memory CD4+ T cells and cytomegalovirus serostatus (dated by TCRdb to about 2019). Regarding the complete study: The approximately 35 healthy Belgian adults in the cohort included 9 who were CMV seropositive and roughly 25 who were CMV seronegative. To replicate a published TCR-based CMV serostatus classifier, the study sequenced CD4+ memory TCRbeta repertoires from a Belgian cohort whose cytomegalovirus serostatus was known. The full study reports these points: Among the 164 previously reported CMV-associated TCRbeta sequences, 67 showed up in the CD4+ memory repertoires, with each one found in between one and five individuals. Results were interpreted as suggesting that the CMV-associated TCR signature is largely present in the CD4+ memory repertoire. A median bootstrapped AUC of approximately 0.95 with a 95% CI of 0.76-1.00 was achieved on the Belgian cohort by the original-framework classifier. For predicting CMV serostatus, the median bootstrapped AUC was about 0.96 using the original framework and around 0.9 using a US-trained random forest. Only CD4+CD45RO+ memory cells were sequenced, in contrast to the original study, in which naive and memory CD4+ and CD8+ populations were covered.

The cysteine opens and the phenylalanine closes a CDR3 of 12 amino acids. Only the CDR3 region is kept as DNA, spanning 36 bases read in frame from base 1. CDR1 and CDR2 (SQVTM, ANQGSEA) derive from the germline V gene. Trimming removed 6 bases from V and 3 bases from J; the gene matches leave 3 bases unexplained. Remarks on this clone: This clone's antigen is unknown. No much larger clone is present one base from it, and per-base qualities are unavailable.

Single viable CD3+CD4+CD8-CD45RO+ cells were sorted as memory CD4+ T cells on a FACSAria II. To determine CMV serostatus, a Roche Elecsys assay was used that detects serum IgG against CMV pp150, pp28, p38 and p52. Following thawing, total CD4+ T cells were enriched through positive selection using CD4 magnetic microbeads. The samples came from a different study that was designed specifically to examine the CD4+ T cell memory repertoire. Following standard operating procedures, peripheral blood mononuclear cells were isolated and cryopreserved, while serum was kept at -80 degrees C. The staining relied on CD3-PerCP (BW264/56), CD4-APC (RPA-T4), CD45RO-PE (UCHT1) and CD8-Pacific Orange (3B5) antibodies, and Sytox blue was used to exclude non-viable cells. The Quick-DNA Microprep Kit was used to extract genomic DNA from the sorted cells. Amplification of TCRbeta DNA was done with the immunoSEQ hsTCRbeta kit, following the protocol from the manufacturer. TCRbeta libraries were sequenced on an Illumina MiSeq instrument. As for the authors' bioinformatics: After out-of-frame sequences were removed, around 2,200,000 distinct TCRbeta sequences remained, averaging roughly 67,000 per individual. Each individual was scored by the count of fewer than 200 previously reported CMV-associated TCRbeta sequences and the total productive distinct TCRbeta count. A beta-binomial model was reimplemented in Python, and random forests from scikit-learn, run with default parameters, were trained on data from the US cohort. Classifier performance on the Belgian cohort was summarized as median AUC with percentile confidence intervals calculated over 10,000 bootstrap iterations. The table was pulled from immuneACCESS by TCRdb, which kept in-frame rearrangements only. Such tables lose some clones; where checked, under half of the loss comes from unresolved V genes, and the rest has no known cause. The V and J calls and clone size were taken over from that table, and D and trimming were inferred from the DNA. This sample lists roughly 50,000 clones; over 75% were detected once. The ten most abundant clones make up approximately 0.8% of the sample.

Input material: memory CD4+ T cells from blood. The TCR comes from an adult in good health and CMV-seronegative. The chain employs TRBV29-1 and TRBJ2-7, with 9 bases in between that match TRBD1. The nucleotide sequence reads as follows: TGCAGCGTGGGGACAGGGAACTACGAGCAGTACTTC. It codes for CSVGTGNYEQYF.